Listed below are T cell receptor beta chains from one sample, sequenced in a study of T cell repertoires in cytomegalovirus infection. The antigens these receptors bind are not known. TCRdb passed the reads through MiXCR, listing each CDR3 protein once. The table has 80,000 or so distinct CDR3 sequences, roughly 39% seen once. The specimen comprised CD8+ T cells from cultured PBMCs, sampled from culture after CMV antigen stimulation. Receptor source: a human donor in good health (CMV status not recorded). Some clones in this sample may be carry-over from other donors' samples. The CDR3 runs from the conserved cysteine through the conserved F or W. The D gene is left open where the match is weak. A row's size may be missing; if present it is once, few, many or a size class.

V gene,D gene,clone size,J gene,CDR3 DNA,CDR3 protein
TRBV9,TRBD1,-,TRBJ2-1,TGTGCCAGCAGCGTTAACACCGGGACAGGGACCTACCGTGAGCAGTTCTTC,CASSVNTGTGTYREQFF
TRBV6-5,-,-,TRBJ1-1,TGTGCCAGCAGTTACTCAGTCGGGCGGATAAACACTGAAGCTTTCTTT,CASSYSVGRINTEAFF
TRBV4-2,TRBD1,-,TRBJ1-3,TGTGCCAGCAGCCAAGGACAGGGTGAGCACACCATATATTTT,CASSQGQGEHTIYF
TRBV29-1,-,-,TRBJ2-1,TGCAGCGTTGAACTCCTAGTAGGGAGCTCCTACAATGAGCAGTTCTTC,CSVELLVGSSYNEQFF
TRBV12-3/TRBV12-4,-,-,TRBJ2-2,TGTGCCAGCAGCGCTGGGATACAGGAGGCCGGGGAGCTGTTTTTT,CASSAGIQEAGELFF
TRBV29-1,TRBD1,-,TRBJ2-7,TGCAGCGTTGCACTTATCGGACAGGGGGCCCCCTACGAGCAGTACTTC,CSVALIGQGAPYEQYF
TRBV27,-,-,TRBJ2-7,TGTGCCAGCAGTCTATACCAAACAGACAGGTCACCTTACGAGCAGTACTTC,CASSLYQTDRSPYEQYF
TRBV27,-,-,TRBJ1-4,-,CASSSSWTGGEKLFF
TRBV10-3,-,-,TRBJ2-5,TGTGCCATCAGTGGGTACTCGTCGACAGGTCAAGAGACCCAGTACTTC,CAISGYSSTGQETQYF
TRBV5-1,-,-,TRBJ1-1,TGCGCCAGCAGCCCTGGGTCCGGAGGGGACCACACTGAAGCTTTCTTT,CASSPGSGGDHTEAFF
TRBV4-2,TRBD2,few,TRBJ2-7,TGTGCCAGCAGCCCGGGACTAGCGGGGGCCTCCTACGAGCAGTACTTC,CASSPGLAGASYEQYF
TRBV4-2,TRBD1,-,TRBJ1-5,TGTGCCAGCAGTCCAGGACAGGGGGCCGATCAGCCCCAGCATTTT,CASSPGQGADQPQHF
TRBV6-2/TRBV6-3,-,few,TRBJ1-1,TGTGCCAGCAAGAACCCCAAGGGACAATGGAACACTGAAGCTTTCTTT,CASKNPKGQWNTEAFF
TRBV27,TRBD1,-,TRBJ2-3,TGTGCCAGCAGTCCACCGGGGCCGTCCGGACAGGGGGCCACAGATACGCAGTATTTT,CASSPPGPSGQGATDTQYF
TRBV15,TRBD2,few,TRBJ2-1,TGTGCCACCGAAACACGGGGGGGCTCCTACAATGAGCAGTTCTTC,CATETRGGSYNEQFF
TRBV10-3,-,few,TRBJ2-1,TGTGCCATCAGTGAGTCGAGGGAGGGGGCGAGGAATGAGCAGTTCTTC,CAISESREGARNEQFF
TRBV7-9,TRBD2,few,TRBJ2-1,TGTGCCAGCAGCCCAAGCGGCGGGACTAACTACAATGAGCAGTTCTTC,CASSPSGGTNYNEQFF
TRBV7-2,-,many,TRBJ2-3,TGTGCCAGCAGCTTAGAACAGGCCACAGATACGCAGTATTTT,CASSLEQATDTQYF
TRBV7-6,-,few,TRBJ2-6,TGTGCCAGCAGCTTGGTTGACGGCTCTGGGGCCAACGTCCTGACTTTC,CASSLVDGSGANVLTF
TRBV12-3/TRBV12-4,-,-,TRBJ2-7,TGTGCCAGCAGTTTTCGGCAGGGGGGGGGCGAGCAGTACTTC,CASSFRQGGGEQYF
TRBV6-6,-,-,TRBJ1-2,TGTACCAGTTTGTTAGGGATAGGATACACCTTC,CTSLLGIGYTF
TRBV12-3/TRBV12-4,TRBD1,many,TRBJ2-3,TGTGCCAGCAGTTTACCACAGGGGGCTTATGTAGGAGATACGCAGTATTTT,CASSLPQGAYVGDTQYF
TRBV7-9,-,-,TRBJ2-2,TGTGCCAGCAGTCCAGGGGCGGAGCTGTTTTTT,CASSPGAELFF
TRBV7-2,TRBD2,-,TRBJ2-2,TGTGCCAGCAGCCCTCGGACTAGCGGGGAGCTGTTTTTT,CASSPRTSGELFF
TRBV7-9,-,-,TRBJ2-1,TGTGCCAGCAGCTTACCCCCGGGGGCCGCCCGCGGTGAGCAGTTCTTC,CASSLPPGAARGEQFF
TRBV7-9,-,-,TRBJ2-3,TGTGCCAGCAGCTCCCCGGTGGTCCGGTCAGATACGCAGTATTTT,CASSSPVVRSDTQYF
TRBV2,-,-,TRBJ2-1,TGTGCCAGCGGGTACAATGAGCAGTTCTTC,CASGYNEQFF
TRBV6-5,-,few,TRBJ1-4,TGTGCCAGCAGTTCCCACTTCCCGGCAAAACTGTTTTTT,CASSSHFPAKLFF